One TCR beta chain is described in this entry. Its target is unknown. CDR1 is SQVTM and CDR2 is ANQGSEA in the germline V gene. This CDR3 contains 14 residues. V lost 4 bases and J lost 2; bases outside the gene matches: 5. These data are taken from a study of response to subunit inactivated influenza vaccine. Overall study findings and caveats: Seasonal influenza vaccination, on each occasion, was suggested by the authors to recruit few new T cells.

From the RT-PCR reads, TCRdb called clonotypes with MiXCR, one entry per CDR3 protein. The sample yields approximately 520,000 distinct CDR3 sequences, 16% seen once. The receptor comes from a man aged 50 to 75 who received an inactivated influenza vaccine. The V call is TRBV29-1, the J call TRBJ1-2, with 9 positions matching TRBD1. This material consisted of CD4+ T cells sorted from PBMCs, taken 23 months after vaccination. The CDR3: CSVVTGTGNYGYTF. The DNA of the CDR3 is TGCAGCGTTGTTACCGGGACAGGGAACTATGGCTACACCTTC.